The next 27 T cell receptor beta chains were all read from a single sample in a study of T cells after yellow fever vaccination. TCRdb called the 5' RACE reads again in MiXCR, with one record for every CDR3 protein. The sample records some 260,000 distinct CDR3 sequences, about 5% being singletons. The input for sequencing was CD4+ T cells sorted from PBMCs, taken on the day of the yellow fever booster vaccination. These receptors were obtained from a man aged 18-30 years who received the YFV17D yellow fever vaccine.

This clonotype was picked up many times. CDR3 sequence reads: CSPSKGSKETQYF. Written as DNA, the CDR3 is TGCAGTCCGTCGAAGGGCAGCAAAGAGACCCAGTACTTC. This chain links TRBV20-1 with TRBJ2-5; no definite D call. Germline V lookup: CDR1 DFQATT, CDR2 SNEGSKA (reference sequence). The V and J ends lost 8 bases and 3 bases respectively, with 16 bases between them. The CDR3 runs 13 residues.

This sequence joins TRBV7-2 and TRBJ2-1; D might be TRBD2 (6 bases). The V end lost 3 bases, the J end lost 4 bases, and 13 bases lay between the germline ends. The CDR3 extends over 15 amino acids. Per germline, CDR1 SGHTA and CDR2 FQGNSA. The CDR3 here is CASSFRGSGYNEQFF. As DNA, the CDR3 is TGTGCCAGCAGCTTCCGGGGTAGCGGATACAATGAGCAGTTCTTC.

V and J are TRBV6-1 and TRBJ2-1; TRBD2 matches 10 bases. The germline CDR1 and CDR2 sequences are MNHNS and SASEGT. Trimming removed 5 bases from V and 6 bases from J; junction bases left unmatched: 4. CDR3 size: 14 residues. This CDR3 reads CASSLAGGGNEQFF. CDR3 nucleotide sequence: TGTGCCAGCAGTTTAGCGGGGGGCGGCAATGAGCAGTTCTTC.

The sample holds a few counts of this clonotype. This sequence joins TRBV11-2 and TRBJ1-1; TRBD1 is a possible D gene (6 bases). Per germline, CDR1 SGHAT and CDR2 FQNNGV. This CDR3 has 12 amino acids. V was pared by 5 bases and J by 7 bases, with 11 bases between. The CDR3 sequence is CASSQQQGEAFF. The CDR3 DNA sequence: TGTGCCAGCAGCCAACAACAGGGTGAAGCTTTCTTT. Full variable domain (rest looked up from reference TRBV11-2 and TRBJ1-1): EAGVAQSPRYKIIEKRQSVAFWCNPISGHATLYWYQQILGQGPKLLIQFQNNGVVDDSQLPKDRFSAERLKGVDSTLKIQPAKLEDSAVYLCASSQQQGEAFFGQGTRLTVV.

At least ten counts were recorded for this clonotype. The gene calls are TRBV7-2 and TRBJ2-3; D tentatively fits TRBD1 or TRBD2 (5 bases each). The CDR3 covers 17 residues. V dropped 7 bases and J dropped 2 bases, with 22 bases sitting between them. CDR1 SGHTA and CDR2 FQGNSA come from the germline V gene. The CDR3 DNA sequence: TGTGCCAGCAACCTACCAATAAAGGGACCTAACACAGATACGCAGTATTTT. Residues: CASNLPIKGPNTDTQYF.

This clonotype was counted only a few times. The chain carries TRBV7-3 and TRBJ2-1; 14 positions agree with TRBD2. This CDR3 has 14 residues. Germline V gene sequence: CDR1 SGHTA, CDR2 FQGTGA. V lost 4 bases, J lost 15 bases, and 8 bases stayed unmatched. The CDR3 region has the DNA TGTGCCAGCAGCTCGGGACTAGCGGGGGAAGCGCGGTTCTTC. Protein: CASSSGLAGEARFF.

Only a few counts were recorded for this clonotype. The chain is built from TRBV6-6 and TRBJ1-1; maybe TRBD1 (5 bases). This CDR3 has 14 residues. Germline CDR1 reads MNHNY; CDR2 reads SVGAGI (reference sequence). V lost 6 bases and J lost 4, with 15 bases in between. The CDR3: CASRHPGGSTEAFF. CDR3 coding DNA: TGTGCCAGCAGACACCCCGGGGGGAGCACTGAAGCTTTCTTT.

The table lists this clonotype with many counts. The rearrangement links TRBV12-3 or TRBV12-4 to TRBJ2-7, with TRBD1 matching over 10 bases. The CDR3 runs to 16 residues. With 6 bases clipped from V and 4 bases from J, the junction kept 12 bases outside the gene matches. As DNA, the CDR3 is TGTGCCAGCAGCCAGCTCGGGACAGGGGCTTCATACGAGCAGTACTTC. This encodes CASSQLGTGASYEQYF.

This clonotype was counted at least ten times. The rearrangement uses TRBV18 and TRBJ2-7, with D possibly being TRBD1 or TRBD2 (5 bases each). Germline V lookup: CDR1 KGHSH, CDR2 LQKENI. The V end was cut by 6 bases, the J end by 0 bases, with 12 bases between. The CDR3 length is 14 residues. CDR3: CASSRDLSSYEQYF. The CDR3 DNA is TGTGCCAGCTCGAGGGACCTCAGCTCCTACGAGCAGTACTTC.

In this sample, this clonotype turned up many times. The CDR3 DNA reads TGTGCCACCAGCAGAGATCTGGGTCGAATGAACACTGAAGCTTTCTTT. This encodes CATSRDLGRMNTEAFF. The gene calls are TRBV15 and TRBJ1-1; D gene uncertain. Between the trimmed V and J ends, which lost 0 bases and 0 bases, there was a span of 11 bases. Germline V gives CDR1 LNHNV, CDR2 YYDKDF (reference sequence). The CDR3 consists of 16 residues.

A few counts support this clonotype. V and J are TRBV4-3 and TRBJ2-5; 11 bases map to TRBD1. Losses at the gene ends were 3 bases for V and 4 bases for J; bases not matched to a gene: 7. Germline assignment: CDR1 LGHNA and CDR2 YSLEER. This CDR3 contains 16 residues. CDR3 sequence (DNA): TGCGCCAGCAGCCAGTTAGGACAGGGGGCAGGAGAGACCCAGTACTTC. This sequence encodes CASSQLGQGAGETQYF.

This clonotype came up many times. The DNA of the CDR3 is TGCAGTGCTAGAGATCCGAGGCAGGCAGATACGCAGTATTTT. Its translation is CSARDPRQADTQYF. J is TRBJ2-3 and V is TRBV20-1; D is unclear. The germline gives CDR1 DFQATT, CDR2 SNEGSKA (reference sequence). The CDR3 consists of 14 residues. V was cut by 0 bases and J by 4 bases, with 11 bases left in between.

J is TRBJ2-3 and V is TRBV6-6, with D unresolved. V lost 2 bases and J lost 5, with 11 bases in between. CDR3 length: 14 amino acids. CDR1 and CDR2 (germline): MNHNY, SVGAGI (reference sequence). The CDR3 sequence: CASSYGGSKDTQYF. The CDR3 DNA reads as TGTGCCAGCAGTTACGGTGGGTCAAAAGATACGCAGTATTTT.

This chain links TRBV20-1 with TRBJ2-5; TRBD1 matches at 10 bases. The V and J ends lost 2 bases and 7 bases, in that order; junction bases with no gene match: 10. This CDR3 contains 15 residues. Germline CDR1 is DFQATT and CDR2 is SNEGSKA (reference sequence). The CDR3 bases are TGCAGTGCTAGATTTGGGGGACAGGGGAGCGGGACCCAGTACTTC. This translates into CSARFGGQGSGTQYF.

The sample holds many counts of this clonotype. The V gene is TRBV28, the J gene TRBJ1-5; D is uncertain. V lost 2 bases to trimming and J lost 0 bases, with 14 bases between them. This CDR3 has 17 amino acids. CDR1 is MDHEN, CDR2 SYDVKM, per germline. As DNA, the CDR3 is TGTGCCAGCAGTTTAATCGGCACCCTTCTTAGCAATCAGCCCCAGCATTTT. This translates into CASSLIGTLLSNQPQHF.

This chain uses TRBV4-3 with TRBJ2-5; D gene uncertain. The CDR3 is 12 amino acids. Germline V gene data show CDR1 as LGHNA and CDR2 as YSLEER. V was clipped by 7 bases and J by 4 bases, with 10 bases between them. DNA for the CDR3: TGCGCCAGCACCGAACCCGTAGAGACCCAGTACTTC. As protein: CASTEPVETQYF.

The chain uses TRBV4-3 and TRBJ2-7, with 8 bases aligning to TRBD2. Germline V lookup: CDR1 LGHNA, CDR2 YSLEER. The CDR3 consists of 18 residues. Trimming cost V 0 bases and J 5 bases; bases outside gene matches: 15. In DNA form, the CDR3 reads TGCGCCAGCAGCCAAGATGTAGGGGCGGGGGGTTATAGGGACGAGCAGTACTTC. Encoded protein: CASSQDVGAGGYRDEQYF.

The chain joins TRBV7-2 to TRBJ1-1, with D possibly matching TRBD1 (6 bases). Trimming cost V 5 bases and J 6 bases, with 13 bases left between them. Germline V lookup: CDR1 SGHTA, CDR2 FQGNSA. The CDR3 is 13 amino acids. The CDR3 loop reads CASSLRQEPEAFF. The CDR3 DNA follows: TGTGCCAGCAGCCTTCGACAGGAGCCTGAAGCTTTCTTT. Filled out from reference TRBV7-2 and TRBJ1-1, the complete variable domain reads GAGVSQSPSNKVTEKGKDVELRCDPISGHTALYWYRQSLGQGLEFLIYFQGNSAPDKSGLPSDRFSAERTGGSVSTLTIQRTQQEDSAVYLCASSLRQEPEAFFGQGTRLTVV.

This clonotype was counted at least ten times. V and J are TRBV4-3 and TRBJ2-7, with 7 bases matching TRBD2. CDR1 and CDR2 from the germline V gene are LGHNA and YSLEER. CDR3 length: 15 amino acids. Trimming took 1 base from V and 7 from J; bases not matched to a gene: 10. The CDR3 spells CASSQVRSGGREQYF. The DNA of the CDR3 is TGCGCCAGCAGCCAAGTGCGGTCGGGGGGAAGGGAGCAGTACTTC.

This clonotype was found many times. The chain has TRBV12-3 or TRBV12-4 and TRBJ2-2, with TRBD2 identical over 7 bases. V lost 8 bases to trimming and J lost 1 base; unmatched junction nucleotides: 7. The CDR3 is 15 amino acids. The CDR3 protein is CASSAAGENTGELFF. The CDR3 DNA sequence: TGTGCCAGCTCGGCTGCGGGGGAGAACACCGGGGAGCTGTTTTTT.

The chain's CDR3 is CASRPTGARDYGYTF. CDR3 in DNA: TGTGCCAGCAGACCTACAGGGGCCCGGGACTATGGCTACACCTTC. The chain links TRBV11-2 to TRBJ1-2, with 7 bases aligning to TRBD1. Germline loops: CDR1 SGHAT, CDR2 FQNNGV. This CDR3 is built from 15 residues. Trimming took 6 bases from V and 3 from J; bases not matched to a gene: 10.

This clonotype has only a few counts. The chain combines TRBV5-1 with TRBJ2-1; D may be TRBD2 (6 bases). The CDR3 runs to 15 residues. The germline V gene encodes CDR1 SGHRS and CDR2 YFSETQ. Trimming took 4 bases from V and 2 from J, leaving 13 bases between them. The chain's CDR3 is CASSQMEGTYNEQFF. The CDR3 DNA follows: TGCGCCAGCAGCCAGATGGAGGGGACCTACAATGAGCAGTTCTTC.

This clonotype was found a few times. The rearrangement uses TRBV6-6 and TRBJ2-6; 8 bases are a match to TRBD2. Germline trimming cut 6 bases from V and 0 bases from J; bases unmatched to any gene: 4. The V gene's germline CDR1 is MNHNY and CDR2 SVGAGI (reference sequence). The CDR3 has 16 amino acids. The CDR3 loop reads CASRREGGSGANVLTF. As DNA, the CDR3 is TGTGCCAGCAGACGGGAGGGGGGCTCTGGGGCCAACGTCCTGACTTTC.

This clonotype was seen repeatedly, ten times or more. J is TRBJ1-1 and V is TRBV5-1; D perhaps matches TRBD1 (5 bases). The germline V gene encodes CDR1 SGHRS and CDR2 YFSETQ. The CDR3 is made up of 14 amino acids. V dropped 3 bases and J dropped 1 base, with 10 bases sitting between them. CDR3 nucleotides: TGCGCCAGCAGCTGGGGGACCGCGAACACTGAAGCTTTCTTT. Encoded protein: CASSWGTANTEAFF.

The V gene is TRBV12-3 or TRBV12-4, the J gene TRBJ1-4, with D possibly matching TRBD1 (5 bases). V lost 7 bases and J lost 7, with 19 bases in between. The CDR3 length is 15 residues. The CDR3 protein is CASKRNSGGSEKLFF. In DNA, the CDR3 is TGTGCCAGCAAGAGAAATTCCGGGGGTAGTGAAAAACTGTTTTTT.

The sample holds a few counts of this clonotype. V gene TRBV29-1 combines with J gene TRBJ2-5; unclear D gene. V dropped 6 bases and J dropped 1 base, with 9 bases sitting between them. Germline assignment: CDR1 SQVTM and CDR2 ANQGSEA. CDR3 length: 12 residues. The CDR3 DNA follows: TGCAGCGTATCAGAAGCCCAAGAGACCCAGTACTTC. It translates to CSVSEAQETQYF.

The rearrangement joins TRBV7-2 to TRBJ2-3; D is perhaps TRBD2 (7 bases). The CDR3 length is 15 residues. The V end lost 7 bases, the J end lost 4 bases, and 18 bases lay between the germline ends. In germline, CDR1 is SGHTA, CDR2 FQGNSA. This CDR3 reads CASTEGGAGADTQYF. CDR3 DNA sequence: TGTGCCAGCACTGAGGGGGGGGCCGGGGCAGATACGCAGTATTTT.